This T cell receptor beta chain is from a study of PD-1 blockade in classical Hodgkin lymphoma. Only in-frame clones appear in the TCRdb table, and some are missing; sequencing was by immunoSEQ multiplex PCR. The sample shows under 30,000 clones, 70% to 75% of them seen only once. Findings of the study overall: With CD4+ cells, TCR diversity rose significantly by C4D1, but not with CD8+ cells.

A note on this clone: Its specificity is unknown.

The CDR3 spans 17 residues. Germline-derived CDR1 and CDR2 are MNHEY and SMNVEV (reference sequence). V was pared by 1 base and J by 7 bases, with 17 bases between. Every patient had relapsed following autologous stem cell transplantation, and cohorts differed in brentuximab vedotin exposure. When best responses were assessed, they were complete response, partial response or progressive disease. The chain uses TRBV27 and TRBJ1-6; D unclear. The specimen comprised peripheral blood mononuclear cells (PBMCs), sampled before the second cycle of nivolumab. The receptor was derived from a human donor with classical Hodgkin lymphoma. CDR3 bases: TGTGCCAGCAGTTTATTAGGACTGCTCCCAGGAAATTCACCCCTCCACTTT. It encodes CASSLLGLLPGNSPLHF.